The sequence of this T cell receptor (beta chain) was determined in a study of response to subunit inactivated influenza vaccine. This clonotype was picked up a small number of times. Its antigen is as yet unknown. TCRdb re-analysed the RT-PCR reads in MiXCR, keeping a single row per CDR3 protein. The sample lists roughly 710,000 distinct CDR3 sequences, less than 15% occurring once. J gave up 2 bases and V 7 bases, and 5 bases lay outside the gene matches. The germline CDR1 and CDR2 sequences are DFQATT and SNEGSKA (reference sequence). The CDR3 is 12 residues long. Whole-study findings and limits: After each seasonal influenza vaccination, few new T cells are recruited, the authors suggested.

This clonotype originated in a man aged 50-59 years who received an inactivated influenza vaccine. The chain is built from TRBV20-1 and TRBJ2-7, with 7 bases fitting TRBD1. The source was PBMCs from blood, collected 14 to 15 days before vaccination. CDR3 amino acids: CSVSQGAYEQYF. The CDR3 nucleotides are TGCAGTGTCAGCCAGGGGGCCTACGAGCAGTACTTC.